What follows are 20 T cell receptor beta chains derived from one specimen sequenced in a study of cytomegalovirus exposure and HLA in healthy donors. The PCR was carried out with 60 Vbeta primers and 13 Jbeta primers. Produced via immunoSEQ multiplex PCR; TCRdb's table is partial and in-frame only. The sample has some 100,000 clones; roughly three quarters are singletons. Sequencing was done on a sample of PBMCs. The source of these receptors is a female donor in good health and CMV-seropositive.

This chain connects TRBV5-4 to TRBJ2-3; 7 nucleotides align to TRBD1. The CDR3 has 16 amino acids. The germline gives CDR1 SGHNT, CDR2 YYREEE (reference sequence). V shed 4 bases, J shed 3 bases, and the junction held 11 bases outside the gene matches. CDR3 in DNA: TGTGCCAGCAGCGTAGGACAGGAGAGGATGACAGATACGCAGTATTTT. Its protein product is CASSVGQERMTDTQYF.

The rearrangement joins TRBV19 to TRBJ2-5, with 9 bases aligning to TRBD1. The CDR3 sequence is 13 residues long. The germline V gene encodes CDR1 LNHDA and CDR2 SQIVND (reference sequence). V trimming: 5 bases; J trimming: 6 bases; junction bases outside the gene matches: 4. CDR3 loop: CASSPGQGQTQYF. In nucleotides, the CDR3 is TGTGCCAGTAGTCCGGGACAGGGCCAGACCCAGTACTTC.

The chain couples TRBV5-1 to TRBJ2-1; D possibly corresponds to TRBD1 (6 bases). The V gene's germline CDR1 is SGHRS and CDR2 YFSETQ. Trimming stripped 0 bases from V and 1 base from J, with 8 bases between. The CDR3 runs to 15 residues. The CDR3 loop is CASSLERGSYNEQFF. The DNA of the CDR3 is TGCGCCAGCAGCTTGGAAAGGGGGTCCTACAATGAGCAGTTCTTC.

The rearrangement uses TRBV6-5 and TRBJ2-3; a weak D match, TRBD2 (5 bases). V was pared by 2 bases and J by 2 bases, with 8 bases between. This CDR3 has 14 residues. CDR1 is MNHEY, CDR2 SVGAGI, per germline. The CDR3 DNA is TGTGCCAGCAGTTACCGGACTCCCACAGATACGCAGTATTTT. This codes for CASSYRTPTDTQYF.

This rearrangement joins TRBV7-9 to TRBJ2-6; 7 nucleotides line up with TRBD2. The CDR3 runs 17 residues. Germline V lookup: CDR1 SEHNR, CDR2 FQNEAQ (reference sequence). The V gene end was trimmed by 1 base and the J gene end by 4 bases; junction bases not matched to a gene: 7. For the CDR3, the DNA is TGTGCCAGCAGCTTAGGGACCCGGGAGGCCGGGGCCAACGTCCTGACTTTC. It encodes CASSLGTREAGANVLTF. Combining the CDR3 with reference TRBV7-9 and TRBJ2-6 gives the whole variable domain DTGVSQNPRHKITKRGQNVTFRCDPISEHNRLYWYRQTLGQGPEFLTYFQNEAQLEKSRLLSDRFSAERPKGSFSTLEIQRTEQGDSAMYLCASSLGTREAGANVLTFGAGSRLTVL.

V gene TRBV2 combines with J gene TRBJ2-7; D may be TRBD1 (5 bases). In germline, CDR1 is SNHLY, CDR2 FYNNEI. The CDR3 is 14 residues long. V lost 1 base, J lost 1 base, and 8 bases lay in between. Written as DNA, the CDR3 is TGTGCCAGCAGTGAAGGACAGCTTTCCTACGAGCAGTACTTC. Its protein product is CASSEGQLSYEQYF.

The rearrangement links TRBV29-1 to TRBJ1-5, with D tentatively TRBD1 (6 bases). Germline V lookup: CDR1 SQVTM, CDR2 ANQGSEA. This CDR3 is 13 amino acids long. Trimming removed 4 bases from V and 7 bases from J, with 14 bases in between. CDR3 DNA: TGCAGCGTTGCTCAGGGGTCCCTCCAGCCCCAGCATTTT. Its protein is CSVAQGSLQPQHF. Looking up the rest from reference TRBV29-1 and TRBJ1-5 gives the full variable domain: SAVISQKPSRDICQRGTSLTIQCQVDSQVTMMFWYRQQPGQSLTLIATANQGSEATYESGFVIDKFPISRPNLTFSTLTVSNMSPEDSSIYLCSVAQGSLQPQHFGDGTRLSIL.

The V gene is TRBV9, the J gene TRBJ2-1, with 10 bases lining up with TRBD1. The germline V gene has CDR1 SGDLS and CDR2 YYNGEE. The junction had 3 bases not matched to a gene; V was cut back by 3 bases and J by 3 bases. This CDR3 is built from 15 residues. CDR3 region: CASSGRTGGYNEQFF. The DNA of the CDR3 is TGTGCCAGCAGCGGAAGGACAGGGGGCTACAATGAGCAGTTCTTC.

This clone has more than one count but fewer than ten. This chain links TRBV19 with TRBJ2-2; TRBD1 matches at 7 bases. Germline values: CDR1 LNHDA, CDR2 SQIVND (reference sequence). The CDR3 sequence is 13 residues long. V trimming: 6 bases; J trimming: 5 bases; junction bases outside the gene matches: 3. This chain's CDR3 is CASSRGWTGELFF. As DNA, the CDR3 is TGTGCCAGTAGCAGGGGGTGGACCGGGGAGCTGTTTTTT.

This clone has more than one count but fewer than ten. The chain combines TRBV7-2 with TRBJ2-4, with no clear D. The V end lost 1 base, the J end lost 3 bases, and 7 bases lay between the germline ends. CDR1 and CDR2 from the germline V gene are SGHTA and FQGNSA. CDR3 size: 14 residues. The CDR3 region is CASSLGVVKNIQYF. CDR3 coding DNA: TGTGCCAGCAGCTTAGGAGTAGTCAAAAACATTCAGTACTTC.

The rearrangement joins TRBV10-1 to TRBJ2-1; 8 nucleotides match TRBD2. The CDR3 sequence is 16 residues long. The germline gives CDR1 WNHNN, CDR2 SYGVQD (reference sequence). V shed 2 bases, J shed 7 bases, and the junction held 10 bases outside the gene matches. The CDR3 loop is CASSEGLAGRGNEQFF. The CDR3 DNA reads as TGCGCCAGCAGTGAGGGGCTAGCGGGCCGGGGGAATGAGCAGTTCTTC.

V gene TRBV6-1 combines with J gene TRBJ1-3, with 9 bases aligning to TRBD1. Germline V lookup: CDR1 MNHNS, CDR2 SASEGT. With V trimmed by 7 bases and J by 4 bases, 8 bases remained unmatched. The CDR3 covers 15 residues. CDR3 sequence reads: CASTLGQGSGNTIYF. The CDR3, as DNA: TGTGCCAGCACTCTGGGACAGGGTTCCGGAAACACCATATATTTT.

The V and J genes are TRBV5-1 and TRBJ1-1, with 8 bases identical to TRBD1. Germline CDR1 SGHRS, CDR2 YFSETQ. The CDR3 is made up of 17 amino acids. V gave up 4 bases and J gave up 0 bases; unmatched junction bases: 11. The CDR3 coding sequence is TGCGCCAGCAGCCACTCAGGGACAGGATTCATGAACACTGAAGCTTTCTTT. Translating gives CASSHSGTGFMNTEAFF.

This clone was recorded once. This chain links TRBV29-1 with TRBJ2-1; 10 nucleotides match TRBD2. Unmatched junction bases numbered 12, after V lost 5 bases and J lost 2 bases. Germline assignment: CDR1 SQVTM and CDR2 ANQGSEA. The CDR3 contains 17 residues. As DNA, the CDR3 is TGCAGCGTTATGGAACTAGCGGGAAGGGTGGCCTACAATGAGCAGTTCTTC. This encodes CSVMELAGRVAYNEQFF.

The chain couples TRBV7-9 to TRBJ2-1, with a weak D call TRBD1 (6 bases). There are 14 residues in the CDR3. Germline loops: CDR1 SEHNR, CDR2 FQNEAQ (reference sequence). V was trimmed by 2 bases and J by 6 bases, leaving 11 bases between them. As DNA, the CDR3 is TGTGCCAGCAGCTTAATACAGGGACGCAATGAGCAGTTCTTC. Translation gives CASSLIQGRNEQFF.

The chain joins TRBV5-1 to TRBJ2-1; a possible D gene is TRBD1 (6 bases). Trimming cost V 1 base and J 13 bases, with 12 bases left between them. CDR3 length: 12 residues. CDR1 is SGHRS, CDR2 YFSETQ, per germline. The CDR3 region has the DNA TGCGCCAGCAGCTTGTTTGGGGGCTTTCAGTTCTTC. Amino acid sequence: CASSLFGGFQFF.

This clone turned up a few times. The chain links TRBV9 to TRBJ2-7; possible D gene TRBD1, 7 bases. The germline gives CDR1 SGDLS, CDR2 YYNGEE. This CDR3 is 16 amino acids long. The ends were cut back, 4 bases at V and 5 bases at J, with 22 bases in the middle. CDR3 in DNA: TGTGCCAGCAGCCCCAGGGGGGCCATTTTATCTGACGAGCAGTACTTC. Protein: CASSPRGAILSDEQYF.

Comment on this clone: Other nucleotide sequences in the sample specify the same CDR3. The gene calls are TRBV5-1 and TRBJ2-2, with 9 positions matching TRBD1. V dropped 0 bases and J dropped 6; count of bases not matched to a gene: 0. The CDR3 has 14 amino acids. Germline CDR1 is SGHRS and CDR2 is YFSETQ. The CDR3 sequence: CASSLGQGAGELFF. As DNA, the CDR3 is TGCGCCAGCAGCTTGGGACAGGGGGCCGGGGAGCTGTTTTTT.

This clone has just a few counts. The genes are TRBV19 and TRBJ2-1; D gene unclear. Trimming stripped 8 bases from V and 5 bases from J, with 4 bases between. Germline values: CDR1 LNHDA, CDR2 SQIVND (reference sequence). The CDR3 sequence is 10 residues long. In DNA, the CDR3 is TGTGCCAGTGGAGACAATGAGCAGTTCTTC. It codes for CASGDNEQFF.

This sequence joins TRBV10-2 and TRBJ1-1; D not resolved. The CDR3 has 13 residues. Germline CDR1 and CDR2: WSHSY and SAAADI. V shed 0 bases and J shed 4 bases, with 6 bases lying between them. The CDR3 here is CASSESGSTEAFF. The CDR3 region has the DNA TGCGCCAGCAGTGAGTCGGGGAGCACTGAAGCTTTCTTT.